This T cell receptor beta chain comes out of a study of T-cell reconstitution after alpha-beta-depleted transplantation in children. This clonotype was observed at least ten times. TCRbeta library preparation incorporated unique molecular identifiers. TCRdb called the PCR reads again in MiXCR, with one record for every CDR3 protein. Of about 230,000 distinct CDR3 sequences listed, 12% were seen once; the top ten hold 2.6%. The sequencing here drew on PBMCs from the stem cell graft donor, taken from the stem cell graft. The clonotype was recovered from a human donor who donated a stem cell graft to a child with acute lymphoblastic leukemia.

The CDR3 sequence is CASSPTPFEDHEQFF. The CDR3 nucleotides read TGTGCCAGCAGTCCGACTCCCTTTGAGGATCATGAGCAGTTCTTC. The J gene is TRBJ2-1, the V gene TRBV6-5; unclear D gene. Germline V CDR1 and CDR2: MNHEY, SVGAGI. The CDR3 contains 15 residues. Trimming removed 5 bases from V and 8 bases from J, with 19 bases in between.